This TCR beta chain was sequenced during a study of regulatory T cells in long-lasting Graves disease. This clonotype appeared many times. Its antigen is as yet unknown. Documented time point: newly diagnosed GD, antithyroid drugs for less than 3 months. Extracted RNA from PBMCs served as the source of the TCR library. Enrollment of patients was through an endocrinology department in Xi'an, China. Construction of TCR beta libraries relied on iRepertoire HTBI primers and on Arm-PCR targeting CDR3 regions. TCRdb re-analysed the multiplex PCR reads in MiXCR, keeping a single row per CDR3 protein. The table records 530,000 or so distinct CDR3 sequences, 15% to 20% of them present only once. Regarding the study as a whole: It was in persistent disease that TRBV28, TRBJ1-2 and TRBJ2-5 were favored.

Germline V gene lookup returns CDR1 DFQATT and CDR2 SNEGSKA (reference sequence). Trimming shortened V by 6 bases and J by 4 bases, and 9 bases separated the two germline ends. This CDR3 contains 11 residues. These data were also reused for a study on T cells in Graves' hyperthyroidism and ophthalmopathy. This second study notes: First-round RT-PCR with HTBI primers amplified the TCR CDR3 region.

The chain carries TRBV20-1 and TRBJ2-5, with D unclear. The receptor was isolated from a man between 18 and 35 years old with Graves disease. The sequencing used peripheral blood mononuclear cells (PBMCs), collected at new diagnosis, from a patient treated with antithyroid drugs. CDR3 sequence: CSAPLGETQYF. CDR3 DNA: TGCAGTGCCCCCCTAGGAGAGACCCAGTACTTC.